These 25 T cell receptor beta chains came from one sample sequenced in a study of tumor-infiltrating lymphocytes in oesophageal squamous cell carcinoma. TCRdb reanalysed the PCR reads using MiXCR and keeps one entry per CDR3 protein. The table shows thousands of distinct CDR3 sequences, with about 14% occurring only once. The specimen sequenced was esophageal tumor tissue. The receptors were gathered from a male donor with esophageal squamous cell carcinoma.

This clonotype has a handful of counts. A clone one base away is much larger, so this may be a read error. The V call is TRBV5-4, the J call TRBJ2-1; 10 positions match TRBD1. With V trimmed by 4 bases and J by 10 bases, 8 bases remained unmatched. CDR1 SGHNT and CDR2 YYREEE come from the germline V gene (reference sequence). The CDR3 length is 14 residues. CDR3 nucleotide sequence: TGTGCCAGCAGCCTCGGACAGGGGGTAAACGAGCAGTTCTTC. Translation gives CASSLGQGVNEQFF.

This clonotype turned up a few times. The chain combines TRBV11-3 with TRBJ1-4, with a weak D call TRBD1 (5 bases). Between the trimmed V and J ends, which lost 6 bases and 7 bases, there was a span of 15 bases. From germline, CDR1 is SGHNT and CDR2 YENEEA. The CDR3 totals 14 residues. The CDR3 is CASRRRDAPEKLFF. CDR3 nucleotide sequence: TGTGCCAGCAGAAGACGGGACGCTCCTGAAAAACTGTTTTTT.

Concerning this clonotype itself: Because the CDR3 is missing its conserved closing phenylalanine or tryptophan, this is likely a read error. Because the CDR3's place on the DNA is in doubt, the DNA is left out and the CDR3 is given as listed by TCRdb. The J gene is TRBJ2-7, the V gene TRBV25-1; the table gives TRBD2 as D, unverified against the DNA. The CDR3 numbers 10 amino acids, ends counted. From germline, CDR1 is MGHDK and CDR2 SYGVNS. CDR3 protein: CASSTTGTSG.

This clonotype has a count of ten or more. The chain combines TRBV11-3 with TRBJ1-1; D possibly corresponds to TRBD1 (5 bases). Germline CDR1 is SGHNT and CDR2 is YENEEA. CDR3 length equals 14 residues. The germline V and J ends were trimmed by 6 bases and 1 base, with 12 bases remaining between them. CDR3 region: CASSRGEGNTEAFF. CDR3 nucleotides: TGTGCCAGCAGTCGGGGGGAAGGGAACACTGAAGCTTTCTTT.

This clonotype was seen ten or more times. A much larger clone differs by one base, so this may be a read error. The rearrangement uses TRBV12-3 or TRBV12-4 and TRBJ2-5; D possibly corresponds to TRBD1 (5 bases). Trimming shortened V by 5 bases and J by 11 bases, and 27 bases separated the two germline ends. The CDR3 sequence is 16 residues long. The CDR3 region has the DNA TGTGCCAGCAGTACCCGGACACGAGCTATCAACAATGAGCAGTACTTC. Amino acids: CASSTRTRAINNEQYF.

The chain links TRBV2 to TRBJ1-5; TRBD1 aligns across 8 bases. The V and J ends lost 10 bases and 6 bases, in that order; junction bases with no gene match: 8. CDR3 length: 13 amino acids. From germline, CDR1 is SNHLY and CDR2 FYNNEI. The CDR3 bases are TGTGCCACCAGGGGGCTTTGGAGTCAGCCCCAGCATTTT. Translating it yields CATRGLWSQPQHF.

This clonotype was found many times. The V call is TRBV6-1, the J call TRBJ2-2; D might be TRBD2 (5 bases). This CDR3 region has 14 residues. Germline V gives CDR1 MNHNS, CDR2 SASEGT. The V gene lost 8 bases and the J gene lost 4 bases, with 14 bases spanning the gap. The DNA of the CDR3 is TGTGCCAGCCCACTGCGACGGGGCACCGGGGAGCTGTTTTTT. Translated: CASPLRRGTGELFF.

As to this clonotype: A read error is possible here, since a much larger clone lies one base away. The chain has TRBV19 and TRBJ2-1, with 9 positions matching TRBD1. The germline V gene has CDR1 LNHDA and CDR2 SQIVND (reference sequence). Germline trimming cut 8 bases from V and 10 bases from J; bases unmatched to any gene: 12. The CDR3 runs 14 residues. This CDR3 is CASATGTGTYEQFF. The CDR3 DNA reads as TGTGCCAGTGCCACCGGGACAGGGACTTACGAGCAGTTCTTC.

This clonotype was observed many times. The chain combines TRBV12-3 or TRBV12-4 with TRBJ1-3, with D uncertain. Trimming took off 6 bases at V and 2 bases at J, with 11 bases between the two ends. CDR3 size: 14 residues. DNA for the CDR3: TGTGCCAGCAGCCGAGGGCGTGCTGGAAACACCATATATTTT. Translation gives CASSRGRAGNTIYF.

This clonotype was detected ten times or more. The chain is built from TRBV2 and TRBJ1-1; D remains ambiguous. The CDR3 has 11 residues. The germline gives CDR1 SNHLY, CDR2 FYNNEI. V lost 7 bases, J lost 3 bases, and 6 bases lay in between. The CDR3 DNA reads as TGTGCCAGCACAGGAGACACTGAAGCTTTCTTT. Amino acid sequence: CASTGDTEAFF.

This clonotype showed up many times. This chain uses TRBV10-3 with TRBJ1-2; no firm D call. The CDR3 totals 13 residues. Germline V gene sequence: CDR1 ENHRY, CDR2 SYGVKD. With 2 bases removed from V and 8 bases from J, the gap between germline ends came to 12 bases. CDR3 loop: CAISEPQAGGYTF. The CDR3 bases are TGTGCCATCAGTGAGCCACAAGCTGGGGGCTACACCTTC.

Within the sample, this clonotype is medium-sized. J is TRBJ2-5 and V is TRBV6-6; D not resolved. With 4 bases removed from V and 5 bases from J, the gap between germline ends came to 5 bases. This CDR3 is 11 amino acids long. Per germline, CDR1 MNHNY and CDR2 SVGAGI (reference sequence). CDR3 loop: CASSFLETQYF. The CDR3 coding sequence is TGTGCCAGCAGTTTTCTCGAGACCCAGTACTTC.

This clonotype is deemed medium-sized. J is TRBJ1-1 and V is TRBV7-8; no clear D gene. From germline, CDR1 is SGHVS and CDR2 FQNEAQ. The V and J ends lost 4 bases and 6 bases respectively, with 12 bases between them. The CDR3 has 13 amino acids. As DNA, the CDR3 is TGTGCCAGCAGCTCGGGTGCCACCCCTGAAGCTTTCTTT. It codes for CASSSGATPEAFF.

This clonotype showed up many times. Here the CDR3 DNA reads TGTGCCATCAGTGAGAGACCAGATACGCAGTATTTT. This codes for CAISERPDTQYF. V is TRBV10-3 and J is TRBJ2-3; D ambiguous. The ends were cut back, 2 bases at V and 4 bases at J, with 4 bases in the middle. The CDR3 consists of 12 residues. CDR1 and CDR2 (germline): ENHRY, SYGVKD.

This clonotype was seen at least ten times. V usage is TRBV24-1 and J usage is TRBJ2-7; D possibly uses TRBD1 or TRBD2 (5 bases each). CDR3 length equals 14 residues. The ends were cut back, 4 bases at V and 2 bases at J, with 11 bases in the middle. In germline, CDR1 is KGHDR, CDR2 SFDVKD. CDR3 in DNA: TGTGCCACCAGTGAATCAGGGAGAACCTACGAGCAGTACTTC. This sequence encodes CATSESGRTYEQYF.

Within the sample, this clonotype is medium-sized. The chain recombines TRBV7-2 with TRBJ2-5; no clear D. In germline, CDR1 is SGHTA, CDR2 FQGNSA. This CDR3 is 12 amino acids long. The V and J ends lost 2 bases and 3 bases respectively, with 4 bases between them. CDR3 region: CASSLIKETQYF. CDR3 in DNA: TGTGCCAGCAGCTTAATTAAAGAGACCCAGTACTTC.

A remark on this clonotype: This clone may be a read error of a much larger clone one base away. The CDR3 does not close with the conserved phenylalanine or tryptophan, likely indicating a read error. V and J are TRBV5-5 and TRBJ2-7; D gene ambiguous. With 0 bases removed from V and 4 bases from J, the gap between germline ends came to 5 bases. Germline lookup yields CDR1 SGHKS and CDR2 YYEKEE (reference sequence). This CDR3 region has 12 residues. CDR3 region: CASSLERYEQYL. The CDR3 coding sequence is TGTGCCAGCAGCTTGGAAAGGTACGAGCAGTACCTC.

Turning to this clonotype: As the CDR3 is not closed by the conserved phenylalanine or tryptophan, this likely results from a read error. It is unclear where the CDR3 begins or ends on the DNA, so no DNA is shown, and the CDR3 is as TCRdb lists it. The chain carries TRBV6-1 and TRBJ2-5; TRBD2 was called by the table and not checked on the DNA. The CDR3 is 16 amino acids long, termini counted. Germline values: CDR1 MNHNS, CDR2 SASEGT. The CDR3 protein is CASSERRALYGYTFGS.

By sample fraction, this clonotype is medium-sized. The gene calls are TRBV6-1 and TRBJ1-1; 7 nucleotides agree with TRBD1. With 8 bases clipped from V and 12 bases from J, the junction kept 18 bases outside the gene matches. Germline-derived CDR1 and CDR2 are MNHNS and SASEGT. The CDR3 contains 14 residues. The DNA of the CDR3 is TGTGCCAGCCTCGCCCTCAGGGGGGGTGGGACTTCTTTCTTT. This codes for CASLALRGGGTSFF.

This clonotype is classed as medium-sized. This sequence joins TRBV7-2 and TRBJ1-6; D gene ambiguous. Germline V lookup: CDR1 SGHTA, CDR2 FQGNSA. The CDR3 is made up of 16 amino acids. V lost 4 bases, J lost 10 bases, and 20 bases lay in between. The CDR3 here is CASSSRSLSGGSPLHF. In DNA form, the CDR3 reads TGTGCCAGCAGCTCAAGGAGCCTTTCAGGAGGATCACCCCTCCACTTT.

This clonotype came up many times. The rearrangement links TRBV6-4 to TRBJ2-3; 11 bases fit TRBD2. CDR1 MRHNA and CDR2 SNTAGT come from the germline V gene. The CDR3 has 14 amino acids. J gave up 2 bases and V 6 bases, and 1 base lay outside the gene matches. Written as DNA, the CDR3 is TGTGCCAGCAGGACTAGCGGGGACACAGATACGCAGTATTTT. This codes for CASRTSGDTDTQYF.

This clonotype was counted a few times. The chain joins TRBV9 to TRBJ1-2, with TRBD1 matching over 9 bases. V was pared by 3 bases and J by 8 bases, with 11 bases of the junction left unmatched. Germline CDR1 is SGDLS and CDR2 is YYNGEE. This CDR3 contains 15 residues. CDR3 residues: CASSETDRGGNGYTF. The CDR3 DNA reads as TGTGCCAGCAGCGAGACGGACAGGGGAGGAAACGGCTACACCTTC. Supplemented by reference TRBV9 and TRBJ1-2, the full variable domain reads DSGVTQTPKHLITATGQRVTLRCSPRSGDLSVYWYQQSLDQGLQFLIQYYNGEERAKGNILERFSAQQFPDLHSELNLSSLELGDSALYFCASSETDRGGNGYTFGSGTRLTVV.

This clonotype was detected a few times. This sequence may be a read error, since a much larger clone differs from it by one base. The chain is built from TRBV5-1 and TRBJ2-1, with 7 bases fitting TRBD1. J was trimmed by 10 bases and V by 0 bases; bases with no gene match: 1. This CDR3 spans 12 amino acids. Germline CDR1 reads SGHRS; CDR2 reads YFSETQ. CDR3 sequence reads: CASSLGTGEQFF. CDR3 in DNA: TGCGCCAGCAGCTTGGGGACAGGAGAGCAGTTCTTC. The variable domain in full, with the rest retrieved from reference TRBV5-1 and TRBJ2-1, is KAGVTQTPRYLIKTRGQQVTLSCSPISGHRSVSWYQQTPGQGLQFLFEYFSETQRNKGNFPGRFSGRQFSNSRSEMNVSTLELGDSALYLCASSLGTGEQFFGPGTRLTVL.

V gene TRBV9 combines with J gene TRBJ2-3, with TRBD1 matching 9 bases. Germline CDR1 SGDLS, CDR2 YYNGEE. CDR3 length equals 15 residues. J was trimmed by 3 bases and V by 3 bases; bases with no gene match: 5. Written as DNA, the CDR3 is TGTGCCAGCAGCGGGTCGGACAGGGGAACAGATACGCAGTATTTT. This gives the protein CASSGSDRGTDTQYF.

This clonotype came up many times. This chain links TRBV5-1 with TRBJ1-2; D perhaps matches TRBD1 (5 bases). Trimming shortened V by 5 bases and J by 3 bases, and 11 bases separated the two germline ends. The CDR3 loop spans 13 amino acids. CDR1 is SGHRS and CDR2 is YFSETQ in the germline V gene. The DNA for the CDR3 is TGCGCCAGCAGAGAGGGGCCCGACTATGGCTACACCTTC. Translated: CASREGPDYGYTF.